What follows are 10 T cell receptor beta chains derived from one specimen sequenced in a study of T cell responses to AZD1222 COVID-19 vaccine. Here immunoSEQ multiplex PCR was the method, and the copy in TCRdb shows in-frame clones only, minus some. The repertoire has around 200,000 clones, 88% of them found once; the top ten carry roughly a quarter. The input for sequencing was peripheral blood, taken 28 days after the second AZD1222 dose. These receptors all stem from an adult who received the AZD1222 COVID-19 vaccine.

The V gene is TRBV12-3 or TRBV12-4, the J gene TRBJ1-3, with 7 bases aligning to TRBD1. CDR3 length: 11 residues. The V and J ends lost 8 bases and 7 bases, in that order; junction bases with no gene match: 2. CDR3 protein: CASGRGNTIYF. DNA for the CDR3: TGTGCCAGCGGCAGGGGGAACACCATATATTTT.

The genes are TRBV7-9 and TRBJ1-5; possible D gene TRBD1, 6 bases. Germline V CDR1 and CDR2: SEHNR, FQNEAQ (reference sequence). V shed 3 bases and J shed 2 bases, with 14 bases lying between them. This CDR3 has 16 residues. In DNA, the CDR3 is TGTGCCAGCAGCTTCCTAGGGGGGGCTGGCAATCAGCCCCAGCATTTT. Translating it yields CASSFLGGAGNQPQHF.

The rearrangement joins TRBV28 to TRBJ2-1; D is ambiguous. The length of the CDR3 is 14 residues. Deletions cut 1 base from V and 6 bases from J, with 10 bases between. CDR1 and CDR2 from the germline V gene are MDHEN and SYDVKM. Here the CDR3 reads CASSLSTPGNEQFF. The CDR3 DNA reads TGTGCCAGCAGTTTATCGACACCAGGCAATGAGCAGTTCTTC.

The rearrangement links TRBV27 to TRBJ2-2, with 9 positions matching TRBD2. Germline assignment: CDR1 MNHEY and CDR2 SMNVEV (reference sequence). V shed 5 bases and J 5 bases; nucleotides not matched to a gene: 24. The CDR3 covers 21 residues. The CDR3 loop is CASSPNTPGTSIVDGTGELFF. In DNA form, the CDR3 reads TGTGCCAGCAGTCCCAATACCCCCGGGACTAGCATTGTGGACGGGACCGGGGAGCTGTTTTTT.

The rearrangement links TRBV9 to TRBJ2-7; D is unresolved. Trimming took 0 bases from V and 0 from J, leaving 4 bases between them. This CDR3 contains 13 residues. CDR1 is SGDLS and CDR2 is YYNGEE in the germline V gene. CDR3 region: CASSVGDSYEQYF. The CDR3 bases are TGTGCCAGCAGCGTAGGGGACTCCTACGAGCAGTACTTC.

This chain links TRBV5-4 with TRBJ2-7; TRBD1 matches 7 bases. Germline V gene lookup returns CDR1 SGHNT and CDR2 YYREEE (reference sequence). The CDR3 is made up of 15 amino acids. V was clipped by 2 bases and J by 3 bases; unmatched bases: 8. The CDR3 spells CASSLTGTVDYEQYF. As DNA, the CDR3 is TGTGCCAGCAGCTTAACCGGGACAGTTGACTACGAGCAGTACTTC.

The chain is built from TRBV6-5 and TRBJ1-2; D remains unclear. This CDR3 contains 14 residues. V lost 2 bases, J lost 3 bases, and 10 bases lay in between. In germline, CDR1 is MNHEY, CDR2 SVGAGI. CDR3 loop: CASSYVPGDYGYTF. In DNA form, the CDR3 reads TGTGCCAGCAGTTACGTCCCCGGGGACTATGGCTACACCTTC.

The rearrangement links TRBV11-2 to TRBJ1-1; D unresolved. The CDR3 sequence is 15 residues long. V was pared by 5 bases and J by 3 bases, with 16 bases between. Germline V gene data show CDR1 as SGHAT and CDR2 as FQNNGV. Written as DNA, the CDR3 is TGTGCCAGCAGCCCAAAAGGGCGGCAGGACACTGAAGCTTTCTTT. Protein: CASSPKGRQDTEAFF.

As DNA, the CDR3 is TGTGCCAGCAGCTTACTACAGCACAATGAGCAGTTCTTC. Translating gives CASSLLQHNEQFF. The chain has TRBV7-2 and TRBJ2-1; D gene unclear. The V gene lost 2 bases and the J gene lost 5 bases, with 7 bases spanning the gap. CDR3 size: 13 residues. CDR1 and CDR2 from the germline V gene are SGHTA and FQGNSA.

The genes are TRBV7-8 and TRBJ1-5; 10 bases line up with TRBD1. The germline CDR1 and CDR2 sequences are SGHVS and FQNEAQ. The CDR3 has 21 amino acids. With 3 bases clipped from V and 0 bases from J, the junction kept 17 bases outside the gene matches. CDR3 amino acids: CASSFHQRDRGTDYSNQPQHF. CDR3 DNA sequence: TGTGCCAGCAGCTTCCATCAGCGGGACAGGGGAACCGATTATAGCAATCAGCCCCAGCATTTT.